This TCR beta chain came from a study of T cells after somatic rescue of genetic block. V was pared by 8 bases and J by 4 bases, with 12 bases between. The CDR3 runs to 13 residues. The germline V gene encodes CDR1 SNHLY and CDR2 FYNNEI. Using immunoSEQ multiplex PCR, the repertoire was profiled, and TCRdb retains in-frame clones only, with some absent. The table includes about 16,000 clones, around 70% detected once. The chain joins TRBV2 to TRBJ2-4; D may match TRBD1 or TRBD2 (5 bases each). The sequenced sample was peripheral blood mononuclear cells (PBMCs). The clonotype comes from a boy aged 5 to 17. In nucleotides, the CDR3 is TGTGCCAGCGAAGCCAGGGAGAAAAACATTCAGTACTTC. Its protein is CASEAREKNIQYF.